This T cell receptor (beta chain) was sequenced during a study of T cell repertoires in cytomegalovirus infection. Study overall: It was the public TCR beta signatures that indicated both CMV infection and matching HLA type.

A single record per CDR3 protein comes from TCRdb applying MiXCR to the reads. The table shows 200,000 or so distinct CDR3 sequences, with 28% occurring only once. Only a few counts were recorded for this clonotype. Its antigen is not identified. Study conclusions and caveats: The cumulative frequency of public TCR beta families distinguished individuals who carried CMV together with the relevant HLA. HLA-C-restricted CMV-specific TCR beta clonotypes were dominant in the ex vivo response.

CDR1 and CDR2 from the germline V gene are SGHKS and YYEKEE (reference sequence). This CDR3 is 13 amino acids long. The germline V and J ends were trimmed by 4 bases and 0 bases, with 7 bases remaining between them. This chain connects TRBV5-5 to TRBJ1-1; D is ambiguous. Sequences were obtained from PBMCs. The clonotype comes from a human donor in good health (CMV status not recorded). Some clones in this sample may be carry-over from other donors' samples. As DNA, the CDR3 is TGTGCCAGCAGCCCGAACATGAACACTGAAGCTTTCTTT. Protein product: CASSPNMNTEAFF.